This is a list of T cell receptor beta chains from one sample in a study of control samples from healthy donors and cancer patients. TCRdb keeps only in-frame clones here, not all; method: immunoSEQ multiplex PCR. The table includes more than 90,000 clones, roughly 89% detected once. Input material: blood. The source is a man between 25 and 39 years old in good health. CDR3s include the opening cysteine and the closing phenylalanine or tryptophan. A D gene is named only where the DNA matches it firmly. A row's size may be missing; if present it is once, few, many or a size class.

J	V	size	D	DNA	CDR3
TRBJ2-1	TRBV20-1	NA	NA	TGCAGTGCTAGTGGGTACTCCTACAATGAGCAGTTCTTC	CSASGYSYNEQFF
TRBJ2-3	TRBV6-4	few	NA	TGTGCCAGCAGTCAAGGAGAGGACACAGATACGCAGTATTTT	CASSQGEDTDTQYF
TRBJ1-1	TRBV15	NA	TRBD1	TGTGCCACCAGCAGAGCAGGGGGTTGGAACACTGAAGCTTTCTTT	CATSRAGGWNTEAFF
TRBJ1-1	TRBV5-1	NA	NA	TGCGCCAGCAGCCCCAGGCTAGGGGGGAACACTGAAGCTTTCTTT	CASSPRLGGNTEAFF
TRBJ1-1	TRBV7-2	NA	NA	TGTGCCAGCAGCTTAGAGGGGGGAGCTGAAGCTTTCTTT	CASSLEGGAEAFF
TRBJ2-1	TRBV6-5	NA	NA	TGTGCCAGCGATCGGGACAATGAGCAGTTCTTC	CASDRDNEQFF
TRBJ2-1	TRBV10-3	NA	NA	TGTGCCATCAGTGGTTCCTCGTTCTACAATGAGCAGTTCTTC	CAISGSSFYNEQFF
TRBJ1-5	TRBV5-1	NA	NA	TGCGCCAGCAGCCTGTCAACAGGCGGGCCCCAGCATTTT	CASSLSTGGPQHF
TRBJ1-1	TRBV7-2	once	NA	TGTGCCAGCAGCTTCCAGTGGGGCAGGAACACTGAAGCTTTCTTT	CASSFQWGRNTEAFF
TRBJ2-5	TRBV3-1/TRBV3-2	NA	NA	TGTGCCAGCAGCCAAGATTACGGGGAAGAGACCCAGTACTTC	CASSQDYGEETQYF
TRBJ1-4	TRBV5-1	NA	NA	TGCGCCAGCAGCTTGGTCGGACGGTTGGATGAAAAACTGTTTTTT	CASSLVGRLDEKLFF
TRBJ2-5	TRBV3-1/TRBV3-2	NA	TRBD2	TGTGCCAGCAGCCAAGATGGGCTAGCGGGGGACCGCTGGTACTTC	CASSQDGLAGDRWYF